One T cell receptor (beta chain) is described in this entry. V was clipped by 1 base and J by 0 bases, with 7 bases between them. The germline V gene encodes CDR1 SGHVS and CDR2 FQNEAQ. The CDR3 has 15 amino acids. This record comes from a study of OX40 agonist ivuxolimab in advanced cancers. Sequenced by immunoSEQ multiplex PCR; TCRdb stores in-frame clones only, minus some. The sample has 85,000 or so clones; 80% to 90% are singletons. This TCR derives from an adult with an advanced solid tumor such as melanoma, head and neck, liver or kidney cancer. The chain combines TRBV7-8 with TRBJ2-1, with D possibly being TRBD2 (5 bases). Here the sequenced sample was CD4+ or CD8+ T cells sorted from blood, taken in a trial of the OX40 agonist ivuxolimab. The CDR3 reads CASSLVGSSYNEQFF. In DNA form, the CDR3 reads TGTGCCAGCAGCTTAGTGGGGAGCTCCTACAATGAGCAGTTCTTC.